This is a list of T cell receptor beta chains from one sample in a study of control samples from healthy donors and cancer patients. Using immunoSEQ multiplex PCR, the repertoire was profiled, and TCRdb retains in-frame clones only, with some absent. Of 90,000 to 130,000 clones in the sample, over 75% are singletons; the top ten hold around 3.9%. Sequencing was carried out using PBMCs. These TCRs come from a woman in her fifties or sixties with lung cancer. Each CDR3 is given without its conserved first and last residue. The D gene is left open where the match is weak.

J gene: TRBJ2-1; V gene: TRBV4-3; D gene: .; CDR3 protein: ASSQDSGGNEQF
J gene: TRBJ1-2; V gene: TRBV19; D gene: .; CDR3 protein: ASSIGRYGYT
J gene: TRBJ2-2; V gene: TRBV5-4; D gene: TRBD2; CDR3 protein: ASTDLTSGNTGELF
J gene: TRBJ2-3; V gene: TRBV7-2; D gene: TRBD2; CDR3 protein: ASSSKRGGRTDTQY
J gene: TRBJ1-1; V gene: TRBV5-1; D gene: TRBD1; CDR3 protein: ASSSGTGGVNTEAF
J gene: TRBJ1-1; V gene: TRBV5-1; D gene: .; CDR3 protein: ASSSHEGRTEAF
J gene: TRBJ2-1; V gene: TRBV28; D gene: .; CDR3 protein: ASSSREYEQF
J gene: TRBJ2-7; V gene: TRBV2; D gene: TRBD2; CDR3 protein: ASTRSLALEQY
J gene: TRBJ2-7; V gene: TRBV9; D gene: .; CDR3 protein: ASSVGVTGSYEQY
J gene: TRBJ1-1; V gene: TRBV6-5; D gene: TRBD1; CDR3 protein: ASRPGTGENTEAF
J gene: TRBJ1-2; V gene: TRBV6-4; D gene: .; CDR3 protein: ASTQEAGSYGYT
J gene: TRBJ1-1; V gene: TRBV19; D gene: .; CDR3 protein: ASSALGAAEAF
J gene: TRBJ2-4; V gene: TRBV4-1; D gene: .; CDR3 protein: ASSQGGSLAKNIQY
J gene: TRBJ2-3; V gene: TRBV7-9; D gene: .; CDR3 protein: ASSPEGPDTQY
J gene: TRBJ2-1; V gene: TRBV9; D gene: TRBD1; CDR3 protein: ASSVVGTGYNEQF
J gene: TRBJ1-1; V gene: TRBV19; D gene: TRBD1; CDR3 protein: ASSTLGQGTEAF
J gene: TRBJ1-1; V gene: TRBV19; D gene: .; CDR3 protein: ASSKGMWNTEAF
J gene: TRBJ1-6; V gene: TRBV19; D gene: .; CDR3 protein: ASSIIMEREWDSPLH
J gene: TRBJ1-1; V gene: TRBV3-1/TRBV3-2; D gene: .; CDR3 protein: ASGAGHLNTEAF
J gene: TRBJ2-1; V gene: TRBV6-5; D gene: TRBD1; CDR3 protein: ASRRDRGLYNEQF
J gene: TRBJ1-1; V gene: TRBV10-3; D gene: TRBD1; CDR3 protein: ATGQGGTEAF
J gene: TRBJ2-3; V gene: TRBV20-1; D gene: .; CDR3 protein: SAILGDTQY
J gene: TRBJ1-1; V gene: TRBV29-1; D gene: .; CDR3 protein: SVDRGNTEAF
J gene: TRBJ1-6; V gene: TRBV7-2; D gene: .; CDR3 protein: ASSLPRGISPLH
J gene: TRBJ1-1; V gene: TRBV6-5; D gene: .; CDR3 protein: ASSLRTVRGTEAF
J gene: TRBJ1-5; V gene: TRBV2; D gene: TRBD1; CDR3 protein: ASSAVAGGGTQPQH
J gene: TRBJ1-1; V gene: TRBV6-1; D gene: TRBD1; CDR3 protein: ASSVFSGTGSGEAF
J gene: TRBJ2-3; V gene: TRBV5-1; D gene: .; CDR3 protein: ASSLGSGYTDTQY
J gene: TRBJ2-3; V gene: TRBV29-1; D gene: TRBD2; CDR3 protein: SVRSGTSTDTQY
J gene: TRBJ2-7; V gene: TRBV2; D gene: .; CDR3 protein: ASSPSYEQY
J gene: TRBJ1-4; V gene: TRBV5-4; D gene: TRBD1; CDR3 protein: ASTSGGGAWNEKLF
J gene: TRBJ2-1; V gene: TRBV4-2; D gene: TRBD2; CDR3 protein: ASSQVGAGGQEF
J gene: TRBJ2-3; V gene: TRBV9; D gene: .; CDR3 protein: ASSVVHGRSTDTQY
J gene: TRBJ1-5; V gene: TRBV11-2; D gene: .; CDR3 protein: ASSPVGVDQPQH
J gene: TRBJ1-5; V gene: TRBV6-5; D gene: .; CDR3 protein: ASSSGNQPQH
J gene: TRBJ2-7; V gene: TRBV6-5; D gene: TRBD1; CDR3 protein: ASRIQGMSYEQY
J gene: TRBJ2-7; V gene: TRBV6-1; D gene: .; CDR3 protein: ASRGTEQY
J gene: TRBJ1-1; V gene: TRBV11-3; D gene: .; CDR3 protein: ASSFATGNTEAF
J gene: TRBJ2-7; V gene: TRBV11-3; D gene: .; CDR3 protein: ASSPEGRAEQY
J gene: TRBJ1-5; V gene: TRBV7-2; D gene: .; CDR3 protein: ASSLAVYQPQH
J gene: TRBJ2-3; V gene: TRBV5-5; D gene: TRBD2; CDR3 protein: ASRGLAGSSTDTQY
J gene: TRBJ2-2; V gene: TRBV14; D gene: .; CDR3 protein: ASSQAGEVGELF
J gene: TRBJ1-1; V gene: TRBV28; D gene: TRBD1; CDR3 protein: ASSLDGTGVFVLATEAF
J gene: TRBJ1-2; V gene: TRBV14; D gene: .; CDR3 protein: ASSPHRSSYGYT
J gene: TRBJ1-2; V gene: TRBV5-1; D gene: .; CDR3 protein: ASSLAGPDGYT
J gene: TRBJ2-5; V gene: TRBV19; D gene: TRBD1; CDR3 protein: ASSMDIGRGLETQY
J gene: TRBJ2-5; V gene: TRBV19; D gene: TRBD2; CDR3 protein: ASSTGLAGETQY